The rows below give T cell receptor beta chains drawn from one sample of a study of blood T cell repertoires in COVID-19. The repertoire was sequenced with immunoSEQ multiplex PCR; TCRdb's copy has only in-frame clones and lacks some. The sample contains 400,000 to 450,000 clones, around 91% of which appear only once. The material sequenced was PBMCs or T cells enriched from blood (not recorded which). The receptors derive from a man aged 18 to 29 who had recovered from COVID-19. The CDR3 runs from the conserved cysteine through the conserved F or W. The D gene is left open where the match is weak.

>-|TRBJ1-2|TRBV25-1
CASSDTGLGGYGYTF
TGTGCCAGCAGTGACACAGGGTTGGGTGGCTATGGCTACACCTTC
>-|TRBJ2-1|TRBV5-8
CASSPRVEQFF
TGTGCCAGCAGTCCCCGTGTTGAGCAGTTCTTC
>-|TRBJ1-2|TRBV2
CASSRVGGYTF
TGTGCCAGCAGTCGGGTTGGGGGCTACACCTTC
>TRBD1|TRBJ1-4|TRBV11-2
CASSLDGTGVEKLFF
TGTGCCAGCAGCTTAGACGGGACAGGGGTGGAAAAACTGTTTTTT
>-|TRBJ1-5|TRBV7-8
CASSPGPVQPQHF
TGTGCCAGCAGCCCAGGCCCCGTTCAGCCCCAGCATTTT
>-|TRBJ1-3|TRBV19
CASMGRSSGNTIYF
TGTGCCAGTATGGGCAGGTCCTCTGGAAACACCATATATTTT
>TRBD2|TRBJ2-7|TRBV6-5
CASSRGGRGLYEQYF
TGTGCCAGCAGCCGGGGGGGACGTGGCCTCTACGAGCAGTACTTC
>-|TRBJ1-3|TRBV3-1/TRBV3-2
CASSPPVSGNTIYF
TGTGCCAGCAGCCCCCCAGTTTCTGGAAACACCATATATTTT
>TRBD2|TRBJ2-6|TRBV7-9
CASSSLRGGSGANVLTF
TGTGCCAGCAGCTCACTCCGGGGGGGATCCGGGGCCAACGTCCTGACTTTC
>-|TRBJ1-2|TRBV7-9
CASSLGAGPYGYTF
TGTGCCAGCAGCTTAGGAGCAGGGCCCTATGGCTACACCTTC
>-|TRBJ2-2|TRBV9
CASSPGTPNTGELFF
TGTGCCAGCAGCCCCGGGACACCGAACACCGGGGAGCTGTTTTTT
>-|TRBJ2-7|TRBV7-7
CASSLFPYSGYEQYF
TGTGCCAGCAGCTTGTTTCCTTATAGCGGCTACGAGCAGTACTTC
>-|TRBJ2-5|TRBV2
CASSWGGEIQETQYF
TGTGCCAGCAGCTGGGGCGGGGAAATACAAGAGACCCAGTACTTC
>-|TRBJ1-5|TRBV7-9
CASSARGLAQPQHF
TGTGCCAGCAGCGCCAGGGGCTTAGCTCAGCCCCAGCATTTT
>-|TRBJ1-3|TRBV12-3/TRBV12-4
CASSFQNTIYF
TGTGCCAGCAGTTTCCAAAACACCATATATTTT
>-|TRBJ2-7|TRBV14
CASSHIDSSRTIYEQYF
TGTGCCAGCAGCCACATTGACTCCTCCCGAACGATCTACGAGCAGTACTTC
>-|TRBJ2-3|TRBV30
CAWSIAADTQYF
TGTGCCTGGAGTATAGCCGCGGATACGCAGTATTTT
>-|TRBJ1-1|TRBV19
CASSRGRSFDTEAFF
TGTGCCAGTAGCCGAGGGAGGTCTTTCGACACTGAAGCTTTCTTT